The sequence of this T cell receptor (beta chain) was determined in a study of blood T cells in healthy people across ages. Study-level points and caveats: The study found more naive CD4+ cells and higher diversity in long-lived than aged donors.

Together with a sample-barcoded 5' primer, a J-beta primer mix was included in a second PCR lasting about 7 to 11 cycles. TCRdb redid the calling of the 5' RACE reads with MiXCR, one entry per CDR3 protein. The sample carries about 1.5 million distinct CDR3 sequences, roughly 43% recorded once. Remarks on this clonotype: Its antigen remains unidentified.

Sequencing was performed on blood. The origin of this receptor is a woman younger than 30 in good health.

The chain's CDR3 is CASSTQGARETQYF. In DNA, the CDR3 is TGTGCCAGCAGTACACAGGGGGCACGGGAGACCCAGTACTTC. The chain carries TRBV25-1 and TRBJ2-4; 9 nucleotides line up with TRBD1. The J call may be incorrect, as the DNA end agrees better with TRBJ2-5. Germline V gene data show CDR1 as MGHDK and CDR2 as SYGVNS. The CDR3 extends over 14 amino acids.